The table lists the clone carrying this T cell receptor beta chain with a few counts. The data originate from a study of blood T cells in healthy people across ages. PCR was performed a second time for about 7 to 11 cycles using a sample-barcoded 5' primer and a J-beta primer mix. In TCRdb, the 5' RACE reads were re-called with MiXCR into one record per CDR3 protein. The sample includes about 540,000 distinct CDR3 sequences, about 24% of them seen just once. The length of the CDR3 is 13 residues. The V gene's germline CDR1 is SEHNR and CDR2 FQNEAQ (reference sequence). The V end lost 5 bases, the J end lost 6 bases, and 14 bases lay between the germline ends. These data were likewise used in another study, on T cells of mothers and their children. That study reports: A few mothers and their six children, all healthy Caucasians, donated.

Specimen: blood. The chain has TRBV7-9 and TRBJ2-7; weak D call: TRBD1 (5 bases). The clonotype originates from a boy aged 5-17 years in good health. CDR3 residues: CASSPPGLGEQYF. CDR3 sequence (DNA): TGTGCCAGCAGCCCCCCAGGGTTAGGCGAGCAGTACTTC.